This T cell receptor (beta chain) was profiled in a study of response to subunit inactivated influenza vaccine. Whole-study results and caveats: The authors suggested that every seasonal influenza vaccination recruits few new T cells.

TCRdb used MiXCR to reprocess the RT-PCR reads, holding one entry per CDR3 protein. The repertoire has around 710,000 distinct CDR3 sequences, about 15% of them found once; the top ten carry 6% to 7%. Concerning this clonotype itself: As yet, its antigen is unknown.

Germline lookup yields CDR1 SGHVS and CDR2 FQNEAQ. This CDR3 comprises 15 residues. The V and J ends lost 3 bases and 5 bases, in that order; junction bases with no gene match: 6. The gene calls are TRBV7-8 and TRBJ2-3, with 9 positions matching TRBD2. The specimen comprised PBMCs from blood, sampled about 14 days before vaccination. The sequence derives from a man aged 45-65 years who received an inactivated influenza vaccine. The DNA for the CDR3 is TGTGCCAGCAGCTTGCGGGAGGGGCTTGGAGATACGCAGTATTTT. Amino acid sequence: CASSLREGLGDTQYF. Looking up the rest from reference TRBV7-8 and TRBJ2-3 gives the full variable domain: GAGVSQSPRYKVAKRGQDVALRCDPISGHVSLFWYQQALGQGPEFLTYFQNEAQLDKSGLPSDRFFAERPEGSVSTLKIQRTQQEDSAVYLCASSLREGLGDTQYFGPGTRLTVL.